This T cell receptor beta chain is from a study of blood T cell repertoires in COVID-19. Study summary: Sites in the United States, Italy and Spain provided acute and convalescent COVID-19 samples. From T cells, B-cell-depleted T cells, or PBMCs came the material, which was cDNA or gDNA.

In the authors' methods: Estimation of nucleated cell counts relied on the amplification of reference gene primers. Sequenced by immunoSEQ multiplex PCR; TCRdb stores in-frame clones only, minus some. That table furnishes V, J and clone size, whereas the DNA furnished D and trimming. The sample holds about 180,000 clones, approximately 79% seen once. V was cut by 6 bases and J by 9 bases, with 15 bases left in between. The CDR3 runs to 13 residues. Germline values: CDR1 SNHLY, CDR2 FYNNEI. In its sample, this clone was seen a few times. This sequence joins TRBV2 and TRBJ2-1, with a tentative D call TRBD2 (5 bases). This sequence was found in a woman in her seventies with acute or convalescent COVID-19. The source material was peripheral blood. DNA of the CDR3: TGTGCCAGCAGATTCCTAGCCGAGGGTGAGCAGTTCTTC. It codes for CASRFLAEGEQFF.